The text below deals with one TCR beta chain. Its specificity is unknown. This entry belongs to a study of T cell responses to AZD1222 COVID-19 vaccine. Points from the study as a whole: Vaccination with two AZD1222 doses was followed by a rise in Spike-specific TCR breadth and depth. Baseline serology detected seropositivity in only 5 or 6 AZD1222 recipients. White British donors predominated, females outnumbered males, and clonal diversity was possibly underestimated. Targeting of unmutated variant regions was reportedly seen in nearly half of spike-specific TCRs.

Produced via immunoSEQ multiplex PCR; TCRdb's table is partial and in-frame only. This table has approximately 150,000 clones, about 90% appearing once. The germline V and J ends were trimmed by 3 bases and 3 bases, with 8 bases remaining between them. The CDR3 is 13 residues long. CDR1 and CDR2 (germline): ENHRY, SYGVKD. Source: peripheral blood, taken 28 days after the second dose of the MenACWY control vaccine. The sequence came from an adult who received the MenACWY meningococcal vaccine as a control. This rearrangement joins TRBV10-3 to TRBJ1-2; unclear D gene. The CDR3 DNA sequence: TGTGCCATCAGTGATGGTACGGACTATGGCTACACCTTC. Protein: CAISDGTDYGYTF.